The clone carrying this T cell receptor beta chain was picked up many times. The CDR3 is 13 amino acids. Germline-derived CDR1 and CDR2 are MGHDK and SYGVNS. Trimming took off 2 bases at V and 9 bases at J, with 11 bases between the two ends. This specimen comes from a study of early T cells in non-severe SARS-CoV-2 infection. Unique molecular identifiers (one per individual cDNA molecule) were attached. TCRdb re-analysed the 5' RACE reads in MiXCR, keeping a single row per CDR3 protein. The repertoire holds approximately 35,000 distinct CDR3 sequences, 7.1% seen once, with about 13% in the top ten. The clonotype was recovered from an adult who was a healthcare worker with PCR-confirmed SARS-CoV-2 infection or an uninfected control (not recorded which). The chain links TRBV25-1 to TRBJ2-1; a weak D match, TRBD2 (6 bases). Sample: whole blood, taken at baseline. For the CDR3, the DNA is TGTGCCAGCAGTGAAGGGGGGAGTGGTGAGCAGTTCTTC. It is translated as CASSEGGSGEQFF.